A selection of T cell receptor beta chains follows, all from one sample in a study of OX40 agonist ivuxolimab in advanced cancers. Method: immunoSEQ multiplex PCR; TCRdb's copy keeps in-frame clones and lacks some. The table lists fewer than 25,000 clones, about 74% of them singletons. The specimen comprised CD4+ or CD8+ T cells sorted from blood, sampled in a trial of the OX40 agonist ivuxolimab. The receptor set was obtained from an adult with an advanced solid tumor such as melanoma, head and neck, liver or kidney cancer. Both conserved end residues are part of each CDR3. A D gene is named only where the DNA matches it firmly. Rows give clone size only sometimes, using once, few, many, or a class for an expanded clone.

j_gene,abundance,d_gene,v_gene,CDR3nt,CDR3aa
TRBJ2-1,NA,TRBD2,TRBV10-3,TGTGCCATCAGCCCAACTAGCGGGGGGAAATACAATGAGCAGTTCTTC,CAISPTSGGKYNEQFF
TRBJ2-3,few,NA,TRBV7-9,TGTGCCAGCAGCTTAGAGGACCACTCACCCACAGATACGCAGTATTTT,CASSLEDHSPTDTQYF
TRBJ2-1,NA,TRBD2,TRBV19,TGTGCCAGTAACCCTGCGGGAGGGTTCTACAATGAGCAGTTCTTC,CASNPAGGFYNEQFF
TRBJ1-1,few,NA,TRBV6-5,TGTGCCAGCAGTTATCGACCGGACGGTGACACTGAAGCTTTCTTT,CASSYRPDGDTEAFF
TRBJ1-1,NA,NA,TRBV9,TGTGCCAGCAGCACTCAATCAGGCACTGAAGCTTTCTTT,CASSTQSGTEAFF
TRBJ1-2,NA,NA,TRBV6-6,TGTGCCAGCAGTACCGACAGGAACTTCAGGAGCGGCTACACCTTC,CASSTDRNFRSGYTF
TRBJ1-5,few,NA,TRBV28,TGTGCCAGCAGTTTTGGACCATATAGCAATCAGCCCCAGCATTTT,CASSFGPYSNQPQHF
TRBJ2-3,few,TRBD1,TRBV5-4,TGTGCCAGCAGCCCGACAGGGAGCACAGATACGCAGTATTTT,CASSPTGSTDTQYF
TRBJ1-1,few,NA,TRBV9,TGTGCCAGCAGCGTAGATGGGACTGAAGCTTTCTTT,CASSVDGTEAFF
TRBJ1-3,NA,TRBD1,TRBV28,TGTGCCAGCAGTTTTTATAGGGACAGCCCAGGAAACACCATATATTTT,CASSFYRDSPGNTIYF
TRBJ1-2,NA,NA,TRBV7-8,TGTGCCAGCAGCCCCGAGACTCCGGGCTACACCTTC,CASSPETPGYTF
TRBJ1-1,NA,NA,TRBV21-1,TGTGCCAGCGCCCGACAGGGGTGTCGCACTGAAGCTTTCTTT,CASARQGCRTEAFF
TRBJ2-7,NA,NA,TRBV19,TGTGCCAGTAGACTCGCAGCGGGACAGTCCTACGAGCAGTACTTC,CASRLAAGQSYEQYF
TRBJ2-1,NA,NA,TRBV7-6,TGTGCCAGCAGCCAAACAGCGGGACACACCCTCAATGAGCAGTTCTTC,CASSQTAGHTLNEQFF
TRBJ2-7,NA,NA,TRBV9,TGTGCCAGCAGCGTAGGCCCCGAGGGAACCTACGAGCAGTACTTC,CASSVGPEGTYEQYF
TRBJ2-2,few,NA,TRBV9,TGTGCCAGCAGCGTAGTGGACACCGGGGAGCTGTTTTTT,CASSVVDTGELFF
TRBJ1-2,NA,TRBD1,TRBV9,TGTGCCAGCAGCATCACCGGACAGGGGGGTGAGGGCTACACCTTC,CASSITGQGGEGYTF
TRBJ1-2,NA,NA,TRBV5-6,TGTGCCAGCAGCTTTGGGGTTGGGCACACCTTC,CASSFGVGHTF
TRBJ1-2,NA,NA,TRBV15,TGTGCCACCAGCAGAGAGAGGGGACGGATCTATGGCTACACCTTC,CATSRERGRIYGYTF
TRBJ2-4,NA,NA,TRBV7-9,TGTGCCAGCAGCTCCCCCGGGACTAAAAACATTCAGTACTTC,CASSSPGTKNIQYF
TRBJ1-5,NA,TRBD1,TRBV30,TGTGCCTGGAGCCTTCGACAGGGGGTGAACAATCAGCCCCAGCATTTT,CAWSLRQGVNNQPQHF
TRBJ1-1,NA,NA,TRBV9,TGTGCCAGCAGCGTAGCTACCAGTAACACTGAAGCTTTCTTT,CASSVATSNTEAFF
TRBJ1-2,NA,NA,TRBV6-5,TGTGCCAGCAGTTACGCTTATGGCTACACCTTC,CASSYAYGYTF
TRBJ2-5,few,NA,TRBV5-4,TGTGCCAGCAGCTTGATCGCTGTGCAACAAGAGACCCAGTACTTC,CASSLIAVQQETQYF
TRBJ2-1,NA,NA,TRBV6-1,TGTGCCAGCAGTGAAGGTACCATCTCCTACAATGAGCAGTTCTTC,CASSEGTISYNEQFF
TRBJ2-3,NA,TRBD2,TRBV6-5,TGTGCCAGCAGTTCGACTAGCGGGAGTATGACAGATACGCAGTATTTT,CASSSTSGSMTDTQYF
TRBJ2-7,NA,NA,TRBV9,TGTGCCAGCAGCAAGGATGGGGGTCTCGAGCAGTACTTC,CASSKDGGLEQYF
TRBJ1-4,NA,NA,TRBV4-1,TGCGCCAGCAGCCAAGATTGGGGGTCGTCACATGAAAAACTGTTTTTT,CASSQDWGSSHEKLFF
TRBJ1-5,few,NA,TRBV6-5,TGTGCCAGCAGTTCGACCCTGGCGAAGCCCCAGCATTTT,CASSSTLAKPQHF
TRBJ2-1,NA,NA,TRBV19,TGTGCCAGTAGTATAGGCGGGAAGTCCTACAATGAGCAGTTCTTC,CASSIGGKSYNEQFF
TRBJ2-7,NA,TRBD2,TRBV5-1,TGCGCCAGCAGCTCCCAAGCGGGAGAAGCTGGCGAGCAGTACTTC,CASSSQAGEAGEQYF
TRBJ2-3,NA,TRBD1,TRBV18,TGTGCCAGCTCATCGGGACAGGGGGCAACAGATACGCAGTATTTT,CASSSGQGATDTQYF
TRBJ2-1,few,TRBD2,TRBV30,TGTGCCTGGAGGGGACTAGCGGGAGGCCCACCCTTCTACAATGAGCAGTTCTTC,CAWRGLAGGPPFYNEQFF
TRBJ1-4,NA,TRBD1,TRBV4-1,TGCGCCAGCAGCCAAGATGAAGGGGGCCGGGAAAAACTGTTTTTT,CASSQDEGGREKLFF
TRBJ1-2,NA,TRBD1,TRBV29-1,TGCAGCGTGGAGGGACAGGAGGGTGGCTACACCTTC,CSVEGQEGGYTF
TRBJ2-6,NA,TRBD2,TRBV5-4,TGTGCCAGCAGCTTGAAGAGCGGGAGGGCCTCTGGGGCCAACGTCCTGACTTTC,CASSLKSGRASGANVLTF
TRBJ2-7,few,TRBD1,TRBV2,TGTGCCACTACGTTCCGACAGGGGTACGAGCAGTACTTC,CATTFRQGYEQYF
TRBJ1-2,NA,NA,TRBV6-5,TGTGCCAGCAGCCCCGGTAGGGCCTACTATGGCTACACCTTC,CASSPGRAYYGYTF
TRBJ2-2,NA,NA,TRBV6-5,TGTGCCAGCAGTTCCAATGGCGGGGAGCTGTTTTTT,CASSSNGGELFF
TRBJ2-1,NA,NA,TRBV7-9,TGTGCCAGCAGCTACCCGAACAACAATGAGCAGTTCTTC,CASSYPNNNEQFF
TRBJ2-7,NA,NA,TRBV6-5,TGTGCCAGCAGTCAACGCGGGGAGCAGTACTTC,CASSQRGEQYF
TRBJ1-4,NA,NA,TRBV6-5,TGTGCCAGCAGCTTACAGGGCTTGGGTGAAAAACTGTTTTTT,CASSLQGLGEKLFF
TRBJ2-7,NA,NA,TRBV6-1,TGTGCCAGCAGTGAAGCGTCAGGGGCCTCCTACGAGCAGTACTTC,CASSEASGASYEQYF
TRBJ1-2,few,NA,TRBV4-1,TGCGCCAGCAGCCAAGATCACGGCTCCTCGTCTTTTTCCTTC,CASSQDHGSSSFSF
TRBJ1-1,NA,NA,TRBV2,TGTGCCAGCAGTGAAAGGGGGGGCACTGAAGCTTTCTTT,CASSERGGTEAFF